A selection of T cell receptor beta chains follows, all from one sample in a study of T cells in Graves' hyperthyroidism and ophthalmopathy. TCRdb used MiXCR to reprocess the multiplex PCR reads, holding one entry per CDR3 protein. Of hundreds of thousands of distinct CDR3 sequences in the sample, roughly 13% are singletons; the top ten hold 9.2%. The sample taken for sequencing was blood. All receptors derive from a woman between 18 and 29 years old with Graves' hyperthyroidism. CDR3s include the opening cysteine and the closing phenylalanine or tryptophan. Each record gives: clone size, J gene, V gene, D gene, CDR3 DNA, CDR3 protein. A D gene is named only where the DNA matches it firmly. The listing skips clone size in some rows; elsewhere it reads once, few, many or a size class.

many,TRBJ1-5,TRBV18,NA,TGTGCCAGCTCACCACGGGTCTCAGTCAATCAGCCCCAGCATTTT,CASSPRVSVNQPQHF
NA,TRBJ2-2,TRBV19,NA,TGTGCCAGTAGTATTTACAGTTACCGGGCCGGGGAGCTGTTTTTT,CASSIYSYRAGELFF
many,TRBJ1-1,TRBV2,TRBD1,TGTGCCAGCAGTGGGGGGGACAGTGTCATGAACACTGAAGCTTTCTTT,CASSGGDSVMNTEAFF
NA,TRBJ1-1,TRBV20-1,TRBD1,TGCAGTGCTCCTCAGGGGGTGAACACTGAAGCTTTCTTT,CSAPQGVNTEAFF
many,TRBJ1-2,TRBV28,NA,TGTGCCAGCAGTTTCACTAGTCGTGGCTACACCTTC,CASSFTSRGYTF
few,TRBJ1-6,TRBV19,NA,TGTGCCAGTAGTGTGGGACACTCGAGCTCCTATAATTCACCCCTCCACTTT,CASSVGHSSSYNSPLHF
many,TRBJ2-3,TRBV12-3/TRBV12-4,TRBD2,TGTGCCAGCAGTCCAACCGGGACTAGCGGGGGGAGCACAGATACGCAGTATTTT,CASSPTGTSGGSTDTQYF
many,TRBJ2-2,TRBV20-1,TRBD2,TGCAGTGCTAGAGACACCCTAGCGGACACCGGGGAGCTGTTTTTT,CSARDTLADTGELFF
many,TRBJ2-7,TRBV28,NA,TGTGCCAGCCTCGCCAGGGGAAGCGAGCAGTACTTC,CASLARGSEQYF
few,TRBJ2-1,TRBV20-1,NA,TGCAGTACTTCCTACAATGAGCAGTTCTTC,CSTSYNEQFF
many,TRBJ2-1,TRBV5-1,NA,TGCGCCAGCAGCTTGCGTACCTACAATGAGCAGTTCTTC,CASSLRTYNEQFF
many,TRBJ2-7,TRBV20-1,NA,TGCAGTGCTAGAGGCGACGCGTACGAGCAGTACTTC,CSARGDAYEQYF
few,TRBJ1-4,TRBV28,TRBD1,TGTGCCAGCAGTTTCCGGGACAGGGAGAATGAAAAACTGTTTTTT,CASSFRDRENEKLFF
many,TRBJ1-4,TRBV30,NA,TGTGCCTGGGCTGATACAGGGAGATTCAGCGAAAAACTGTTTTTT,CAWADTGRFSEKLFF
NA,TRBJ2-1,TRBV7-2,TRBD2,TGTGCCAGCAGCTTATTAGGTAGCGGGGGGTTAAGCTCCTACAATGAGCAGTTCTTC,CASSLLGSGGLSSYNEQFF
NA,TRBJ2-1,TRBV10-2,NA,TGCGCCAGCATCATCCATCTGGGGGGCGCTGGTAATGAGCAGTTCTTC,CASIIHLGGAGNEQFF
many,TRBJ2-5,TRBV12-3/TRBV12-4,TRBD1,TGTGCCAGCAGCCTCGGGACAGGGGGCGCGGGGGGAGAGACCCAGTACTTC,CASSLGTGGAGGETQYF
NA,TRBJ2-4,TRBV27,TRBD2,TGTGCCAGCAGTTTACTAGCGGGGGGGGGAGGAAACATTCAGTACTTC,CASSLLAGGGGNIQYF
once,TRBJ2-3,TRBV27,NA,TGTGCCAGCAGGCCCTCTCGGGACGCGTCGATAGATACGCAGTATTTT,CASRPSRDASIDTQYF
few,TRBJ1-4,TRBV12-3/TRBV12-4,NA,TGTGCCAGCACACTTAGGGGTAGAACTAATGAAAAACTGCTTTTT,CASTLRGRTNEKLLF
NA,TRBJ2-1,TRBV30,TRBD2,TGTGCCTGGGGGGCGGCTAGCGGTAATGAGCAGTTCTTC,CAWGAASGNEQFF
many,TRBJ1-5,TRBV20-1,NA,TGCAGTGCTAGAGATTGGATAGGTTTCAGCAATCAGCCCCAGCATTTT,CSARDWIGFSNQPQHF
many,TRBJ1-1,TRBV7-9,NA,TGTGCCAGCAGCTTAGGACCTGCGAACACTGAAGCTTTCTTT,CASSLGPANTEAFF
NA,TRBJ2-1,TRBV27,NA,TGTGCCAGCAATTTAACGGTTTACAATGAGCAGTTCTTC,CASNLTVYNEQFF
many,TRBJ2-1,TRBV12-3/TRBV12-4,NA,TGTGCCAGCAGCCCCGTGGGTTCCTTCTACAATGAGCAGTTCTTC,CASSPVGSFYNEQFF
few,TRBJ1-4,TRBV14,NA,TGTGCCAGCAGCCCAGGTCCTTTTCAGGGAAAACTGTTTTTT,CASSPGPFQGKLFF
many,TRBJ2-2,TRBV28,TRBD2,TGTGCCAGCACCTCCGGTGGGCTAGCGGGAGAAAACACCGGGGAGCTGTTTTTT,CASTSGGLAGENTGELFF
many,TRBJ2-1,TRBV7-2,NA,TGTGCCAGCAGCCGCGTAGCGGCGACCTACAATGAGCAGTTCTTC,CASSRVAATYNEQFF
NA,TRBJ2-7,TRBV20-1,TRBD1,TGCAGTGCTAGAGAGGGGGACAGGGGGCCCTACGAGCAGTACTTC,CSAREGDRGPYEQYF
many,TRBJ2-7,TRBV12-3/TRBV12-4,TRBD1,TGTGCCAGCAGCCACCGGGACAGGGGCTACGAGCAGTACTTC,CASSHRDRGYEQYF
few,TRBJ1-3,TRBV9,NA,TGTGCCAGCAGTAGAACAGGCGTCTCTGGAAACACCATATATTTT,CASSRTGVSGNTIYF
few,TRBJ2-3,TRBV4-3,NA,TGCGCCAGCAGCCAAGAATTGTCGACAGATACGCAGTATTTT,CASSQELSTDTQYF
once,TRBJ2-2,TRBV7-3,NA,TGTGCCAGCAGCGTCAGGGCGCCCGGGGAGCTGTTTTTT,CASSVRAPGELFF
many,TRBJ2-3,TRBV29-1,NA,TGCAGCGTTCTGTGGTGGGATACGCAGTATTTT,CSVLWWDTQYF
many,TRBJ2-1,TRBV12-3/TRBV12-4,TRBD1,TGTGCCAGCAGGAGTCCAGGGGGATCCTACAATGAGCAGTTCTTC,CASRSPGGSYNEQFF
many,TRBJ2-1,TRBV5-1,NA,TGCGCCAGCAGCTTGGTGGGTAGGGATGGGAATGAGCAGTTCTTC,CASSLVGRDGNEQFF
many,TRBJ1-2,TRBV28,TRBD1,TGTGCCAGCAGTGGAGCAGGGGGCTATGACTATGGCTACACCTTC,CASSGAGGYDYGYTF
NA,TRBJ1-2,TRBV6-1,TRBD1,TGTGCCAGCAGCCGCGGGACAGGGGCCGGCTACACCTTC,CASSRGTGAGYTF
NA,TRBJ2-3,TRBV20-1,NA,TGCAGTGCTGGCGAAGATACGCAGTATTTT,CSAGEDTQYF
NA,TRBJ2-3,TRBV6-1,NA,TGTGCCAGTAGCCGCCCGGGGGAAAGCACAGATACGCAGTATTTT,CASSRPGESTDTQYF
NA,TRBJ2-3,TRBV4-1,NA,TGCGCCAGCAGCCCGCAACGTGGGGGAAACAGTATGAGCACAGATACGCAGTATTTT,CASSPQRGGNSMSTDTQYF
many,TRBJ2-1,TRBV9,NA,TGTGCCAGCAGCGTAGCTACGCAAGTAACGGATGAGCAGTTCTTC,CASSVATQVTDEQFF
NA,TRBJ2-1,TRBV5-1,NA,TGCGCCAGCAGCTTGTCCTCGACTCGAAGTGAGCAGTTCTTC,CASSLSSTRSEQFF
many,TRBJ1-5,TRBV28,NA,TGTGCCAGCACCTCAGGGAGGAAAAGCAATCAGCCCCAGCATTTT,CASTSGRKSNQPQHF
many,TRBJ2-4,TRBV2,NA,TGTGCCAGCAGTGGGGTTAGGGGGAGAAACATTCAGTACTTC,CASSGVRGRNIQYF
many,TRBJ1-1,TRBV6-1,TRBD1,TGTGCCAGCATTCCCCCAGGACAGGGGGGAACTGAAGCTTTCTTT,CASIPPGQGGTEAFF
NA,TRBJ2-7,TRBV10-3,NA,TGTGCCACCCTACGGGGTCCCCCCTACGAGCAGTACTTC,CATLRGPPYEQYF
many,TRBJ1-2,TRBV20-1,NA,TGCAGTGCTAGAGATCCGGCTAACTATGGCTACACCTTC,CSARDPANYGYTF
NA,TRBJ2-7,TRBV25-1,NA,TGTGCCAGCAGTGAAAATCCTACCTACGAGCAGTACTTC,CASSENPTYEQYF
many,TRBJ2-2,TRBV7-6,NA,TGTGCCAGCACCTTAATGACTAGTGGCACCGGGGAGCTGTTTTTT,CASTLMTSGTGELFF
many,TRBJ1-2,TRBV6-1,NA,TGTGCCAGCAGAGCCGGGACGGAGAACTATGGCTACACCTTC,CASRAGTENYGYTF
many,TRBJ2-1,TRBV5-1,NA,TGCGCCAGCAGCAATGGCCCAATGCAGTTCTTC,CASSNGPMQFF
many,TRBJ2-7,TRBV6-1,NA,TGTGCCAGCAGTAAAAGGACAGCCGAGGGCGAGCAGTACTTC,CASSKRTAEGEQYF
many,TRBJ1-2,TRBV10-3,NA,TGTGCCATCAACCGAGGGGAGGTGGGATATGGCTACACCTTC,CAINRGEVGYGYTF
many,TRBJ1-4,TRBV27,NA,TGTGCCAGCAGTTTAGAAGGGAGCGGCGGTGAAAAACTGTTTTTT,CASSLEGSGGEKLFF